A single sample gave rise to the 22 T cell receptor beta chains below, sequenced in a study of response to subunit inactivated influenza vaccine. TCRdb re-called the RT-PCR reads with MiXCR, one entry per CDR3 protein. The data contain 500,000 to 550,000 distinct CDR3 sequences, approximately 7.8% of them singletons. Sequencing used PBMCs from blood, obtained about 24 months after vaccination. The receptors come from a man aged 50 to 69 who received an inactivated influenza vaccine.

This clonotype was seen at least ten times. The chain joins TRBV3-1 to TRBJ2-2; D is unresolved. From germline, CDR1 is LGHDT and CDR2 YNNKEL (reference sequence). V lost 1 base, J lost 5 bases, and 11 bases lay in between. The CDR3 runs to 15 residues. CDR3 in DNA: TGTGCCAGCAGCCAAGGTGGACGGTCAACCGGGGAGCTGTTTTTT. Residues: CASSQGGRSTGELFF.

This chain connects TRBV20-1 to TRBJ2-1, with unresolved D. CDR3 length: 14 residues. V lost 4 bases, J lost 4 bases, and 14 bases lay in between. Germline CDR1 is DFQATT and CDR2 is SNEGSKA (reference sequence). The CDR3: CSATQSFSYNEQFF. CDR3 DNA: TGCAGTGCTACTCAGAGTTTCTCTTACAATGAGCAGTTCTTC.

This clonotype occurred a few times. The V and J genes are TRBV12-3 or TRBV12-4 and TRBJ2-3; D remains ambiguous. The V end lost 1 base, the J end lost 0 bases, and 17 bases lay between the germline ends. This CDR3 region has 18 residues. The chain's CDR3 is CASSLGMAIGASTDTQYF. DNA for the CDR3: TGTGCCAGCAGTTTAGGGATGGCAATAGGAGCTAGCACAGATACGCAGTATTTT.

This clonotype appeared a few times. This chain uses TRBV6-4 with TRBJ2-1; D perhaps matches TRBD2 (6 bases). With 0 bases removed from V and 14 bases from J, the gap between germline ends came to 11 bases. The CDR3 runs to 12 residues. Germline CDR1 reads MRHNA; CDR2 reads SNTAGT. CDR3 sequence reads: CASSDSNRREFF. CDR3 nucleotides: TGTGCCAGCAGTGACTCGAACAGGAGGGAGTTCTTC.

The V gene is TRBV11-2, the J gene TRBJ2-2; TRBD1 matches 11 bases. The CDR3 length is 18 residues. CDR1 and CDR2 (germline): SGHAT, FQNNGV. J was trimmed by 7 bases and V by 6 bases; bases with no gene match: 16. In DNA, the CDR3 is TGTGCCAGCAGTCTTAGATTATGGGACAGGGGGTCGGGCGGGGAGCTGTTTTTT. It yields the protein CASSLRLWDRGSGGELFF.

This sequence joins TRBV15 and TRBJ2-7, with TRBD1 matching over 7 bases. CDR3 length equals 15 residues. Germline CDR1 reads LNHNV; CDR2 reads YYDKDF (reference sequence). V shed 9 bases, J shed 3 bases, and the junction held 14 bases outside the gene matches. The CDR3, as DNA: TGTGCCACTTCTATGGCAGGGGGTGCCATCTACGAGCAGTACTTC. Amino acid sequence: CATSMAGGAIYEQYF.

This clonotype showed up just a few times. The chain has TRBV7-8 and TRBJ2-1; maybe TRBD1 (6 bases). CDR1 and CDR2 (germline): SGHVS, FQNEAQ. This CDR3 is built from 15 residues. The V and J ends lost 3 bases and 8 bases respectively, with 17 bases between them. CDR3 region: CASSLVLEGVHEQFF. The CDR3 DNA sequence: TGTGCCAGCAGCTTGGTGCTAGAGGGGGTTCATGAGCAGTTCTTC.

The chain uses TRBV29-1 and TRBJ2-1; possibly TRBD2 for D (6 bases). Trimming removed 3 bases from V and 0 bases from J, with 24 bases in between. CDR1 and CDR2 (germline): SQVTM, ANQGSEA. CDR3 length equals 19 residues. CDR3 residues: CSVDLWASDLSTSYNEQFF. The CDR3 DNA reads TGCAGCGTTGATTTATGGGCTAGCGACCTGTCTACCTCCTACAATGAGCAGTTCTTC.

This clonotype was seen a handful of times. The gene calls are TRBV15 and TRBJ2-3, with D possibly TRBD1 on 6 matching bases. Germline values: CDR1 LNHNV, CDR2 YYDKDF (reference sequence). The CDR3 is made up of 15 amino acids. Deletions cut 1 base from V and 0 bases from J, with 8 bases between. The CDR3 protein is CATSRGQVSTDTQYF. The CDR3 nucleotides read TGTGCCACCAGCAGAGGACAGGTCAGCACAGATACGCAGTATTTT.

This clonotype was picked up many times. The CDR3 DNA reads as TGCAGCAGCGCCGTTGGTGAGACCCAGTACTTC. It codes for CSSAVGETQYF. V usage is TRBV29-1 and J usage is TRBJ2-5; no clear D. The CDR3 is 11 residues long. In germline, CDR1 is SQVTM, CDR2 ANQGSEA. Trimming pared 8 bases from V and 5 bases from J, leaving 12 bases between.

This clonotype appeared a few times. The chain combines TRBV9 with TRBJ1-6; TRBD1 aligns across 8 bases. Per germline, CDR1 SGDLS and CDR2 YYNGEE. The CDR3 has 15 amino acids. Trimming took 4 bases from V and 6 from J; bases not matched to a gene: 6. This CDR3 is CASSHSGQGNSPLHF. The CDR3 region has the DNA TGTGCCAGCAGCCACTCCGGACAGGGTAATTCACCCCTCCACTTT.

This clonotype was detected a few times. The rearrangement uses TRBV5-1 and TRBJ1-6; D unclear. Germline CDR1 is SGHRS and CDR2 is YFSETQ. Trimming took off 4 bases at V and 6 bases at J, with 11 bases between the two ends. The CDR3 spans 14 residues. The CDR3 nucleotides read TGCGCCAGCAGCACCCCGGAGACTAATTCACCCCTCCACTTT. This gives the protein CASSTPETNSPLHF.

This chain links TRBV2 with TRBJ1-5; D is ambiguous. The CDR3 is made up of 14 amino acids. Looked up from germline, CDR1 is SNHLY and CDR2 is FYNNEI. V was shortened by 1 base and J by 7 bases, with 11 bases between the two germline ends. CDR3 sequence (DNA): TGTGCCAGCAGTGAAGAATCCGTCCGACAGCCCCAGCATTTT. It specifies CASSEESVRQPQHF.

J is TRBJ2-3 and V is TRBV4-3; weak D call: TRBD1 (5 bases). Trimming left V 0 bases short and J 1 base short, with 11 bases between. CDR3 size: 16 residues. Per germline, CDR1 LGHNA and CDR2 YSLEER. The CDR3: CASSQDWGERTDTQYF. Written as DNA, the CDR3 is TGCGCCAGCAGCCAAGATTGGGGCGAACGCACAGATACGCAGTATTTT.

This clonotype was observed a few times. The chain has TRBV27 and TRBJ2-1, with 11 bases matching TRBD2. Germline V CDR1 and CDR2: MNHEY, SMNVEV (reference sequence). The trim removed 5 bases at V and 6 bases at J, leaving 6 bases unmatched. The CDR3 totals 15 residues. CDR3 residues: CASSALAGAPNEQFF. CDR3 in DNA: TGTGCCAGCAGTGCACTAGCGGGGGCCCCCAATGAGCAGTTCTTC.

Ten or more counts support this clonotype. The V and J genes are TRBV28 and TRBJ2-7; 9 nucleotides agree with TRBD1. V dropped 5 bases and J dropped 3; count of bases not matched to a gene: 8. The CDR3 is 15 amino acids. In germline, CDR1 is MDHEN, CDR2 SYDVKM. CDR3: CASSIPGQGVYEQYF. CDR3 nucleotides: TGTGCCAGCAGTATTCCGGGACAGGGAGTCTACGAGCAGTACTTC.

This clonotype has ten or more counts. The rearrangement uses TRBV4-3 and TRBJ2-4; D is possibly TRBD2 (5 bases). V was clipped by 0 bases and J by 1 base, with 13 bases between them. CDR3 length: 17 amino acids. The germline V gene encodes CDR1 LGHNA and CDR2 YSLEER. The CDR3 here is CASSQEWSWRAKNIQYF. The CDR3 DNA follows: TGCGCCAGCAGCCAAGAGTGGTCCTGGAGGGCCAAAAACATTCAGTACTTC.

This clonotype was observed at least ten times. This chain links TRBV11-2 with TRBJ2-5; 13 bases match TRBD2. CDR1 and CDR2 from the germline V gene are SGHAT and FQNNGV. CDR3 size: 17 residues. Trimming cost V 3 bases and J 5 bases; bases outside gene matches: 9. The CDR3 DNA sequence: TGTGCCAGCAGCTTGGGACTAGCGGGACATAGCGGGGAGACCCAGTACTTC. Amino acid sequence: CASSLGLAGHSGETQYF.

The table lists this clonotype with a few counts. The chain recombines TRBV20-1 with TRBJ2-1; 7 nucleotides agree with TRBD1. The trim removed 5 bases at V and 5 bases at J, leaving 9 bases unmatched. CDR3 length: 14 residues. Germline V gene lookup returns CDR1 DFQATT and CDR2 SNEGSKA (reference sequence). The CDR3 spells CSASTGVLHNEQFF. CDR3 coding DNA: TGCAGTGCTTCAACAGGGGTCCTGCACAATGAGCAGTTCTTC.

The sample holds a few counts of this clonotype. The V call is TRBV12-3 or TRBV12-4, the J call TRBJ2-6; D is uncertain. V was cut by 4 bases and J by 2 bases, with 6 bases left in between. The CDR3 has 14 residues. The CDR3 loop is CASSSWTGANVLTF. In DNA form, the CDR3 reads TGTGCCAGCAGTTCTTGGACTGGGGCCAACGTCCTGACTTTC.

In its sample, this clonotype was seen many times. CDR3 amino acids: CASSQGFSGANVLTF. The CDR3 nucleotides read TGCGCCAGCAGCCAAGGCTTCTCTGGGGCCAACGTCCTGACTTTC. The rearrangement joins TRBV4-3 to TRBJ2-6; the D is unclear. In germline, CDR1 is LGHNA, CDR2 YSLEER. V was clipped by 1 base and J by 0 bases, with 4 bases between them. The CDR3 extends over 15 amino acids.

This chain links TRBV5-1 with TRBJ2-5; a weak D match, TRBD1 (6 bases). Deletions cut 1 base from V and 1 base from J, with 11 bases between. CDR1 is SGHRS and CDR2 is YFSETQ in the germline V gene. This CDR3 is 15 amino acids long. The CDR3 bases are TGCGCCAGCAGCTTGAACGGACAGCCCCAAGAGACCCAGTACTTC. Translation: CASSLNGQPQETQYF.